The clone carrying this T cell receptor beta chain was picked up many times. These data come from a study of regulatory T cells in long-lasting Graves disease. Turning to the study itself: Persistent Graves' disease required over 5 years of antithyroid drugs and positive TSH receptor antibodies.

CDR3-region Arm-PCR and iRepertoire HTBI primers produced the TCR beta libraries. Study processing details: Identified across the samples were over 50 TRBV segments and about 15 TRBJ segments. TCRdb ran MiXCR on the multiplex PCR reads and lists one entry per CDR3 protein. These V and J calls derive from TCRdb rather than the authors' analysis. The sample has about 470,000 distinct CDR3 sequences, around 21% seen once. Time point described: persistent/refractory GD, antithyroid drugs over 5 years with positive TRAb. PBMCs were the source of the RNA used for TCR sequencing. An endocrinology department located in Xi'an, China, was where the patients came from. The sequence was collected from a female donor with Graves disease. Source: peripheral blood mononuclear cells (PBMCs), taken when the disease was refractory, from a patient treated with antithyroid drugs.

The CDR3 spells CASRQAGFLETQYF. CDR3 DNA: TGTGCCAGTAGACAGGCTGGTTTCTTGGAGACCCAGTACTTC. V and J are TRBV7-2 and TRBJ2-5, with a possible D match to TRBD1 (6 bases). This CDR3 comprises 14 residues. Germline values: CDR1 SGHTA, CDR2 FQGNSA. With 9 bases removed from V and 5 bases from J, the gap between germline ends came to 19 bases.